One and the same sample provided the 26 T cell receptor beta chains below, sequenced in a study of blood T cells in healthy people across ages. Through a sample-barcoded 5' primer and a J-beta primer mix, a second PCR was run for roughly 6 to 12 cycles. TCRdb processed the 5' RACE reads anew with MiXCR; each CDR3 protein has one entry. The top ten clones hold about an eighth of a sample with about 940,000 distinct CDR3 sequences, around 49% of them seen once. Sequencing used blood. The receptor set was obtained from a man aged 25-40 years in good health.

This clonotype appeared a few times. J is TRBJ2-7 and V is TRBV7-9, with D possibly being TRBD2 (5 bases). The CDR3 is 15 amino acids. Per germline, CDR1 SEHNR and CDR2 FQNEAQ (reference sequence). Trimming cost V 4 bases and J 3 bases, with 16 bases left between them. CDR3 region: CASSSKKVGDYEQYF. The CDR3 DNA reads as TGTGCCAGCAGCTCAAAGAAAGTCGGGGACTACGAGCAGTACTTC.

The chain uses TRBV5-1 and TRBJ1-1; possibly TRBD1 for D (5 bases). Between the trimmed V and J ends, which lost 4 bases and 5 bases, there was a span of 15 bases. CDR1 and CDR2 (germline): SGHRS, YFSETQ. The CDR3 has 14 residues. The CDR3 bases are TGCGCCAGCAGCCTCCCGGGGGTTGGAACTGAAGCTTTCTTT. Translated: CASSLPGVGTEAFF.

The V gene is TRBV5-1, the J gene TRBJ2-7; TRBD1 agrees at 7 bases. The CDR3 loop spans 14 amino acids. The V segment lost 4 bases and the J segment 0 bases; nucleotides outside the gene matches: 4. Germline assignment: CDR1 SGHRS and CDR2 YFSETQ. CDR3 sequence reads: CASSRDSDSYEQYF. CDR3 nucleotide sequence: TGCGCCAGCAGCCGGGACAGTGACTCCTACGAGCAGTACTTC.

This clonotype was counted a few times. The rearrangement links TRBV6-5 to TRBJ2-1; TRBD2 agrees at 8 bases. The CDR3 spans 17 residues. CDR1 is MNHEY, CDR2 SVGAGI, per germline. Trimming took 6 bases from V and 3 from J; bases not matched to a gene: 13. As DNA, the CDR3 is TGTGCCAGCAGCCACTCGGCGAGCGGGGGCCTCTACAATGAGCAGTTCTTC. As protein: CASSHSASGGLYNEQFF.

V and J are TRBV7-2 and TRBJ1-2; D perhaps matches TRBD1 (5 bases). Trimming shortened V by 3 bases and J by 8 bases, and 16 bases separated the two germline ends. Germline-derived CDR1 and CDR2 are SGHTA and FQGNSA. There are 14 residues in the CDR3. The CDR3 here is CASSFRDGGRGYTF. CDR3 sequence (DNA): TGTGCCAGCAGCTTCCGGGACGGAGGCAGGGGCTACACCTTC. The full variable domain, rest sourced from reference TRBV7-2 and TRBJ1-2, is GAGVSQSPSNKVTEKGKDVELRCDPISGHTALYWYRQSLGQGLEFLIYFQGNSAPDKSGLPSDRFSAERTGGSVSTLTIQRTQQEDSAVYLCASSFRDGGRGYTFGSGTRLTVV.

The genes are TRBV7-9 and TRBJ2-1, with 7 positions matching TRBD2. After removal of 5 bases from V and 5 bases from J, the junction contained 9 bases not matched to a gene. Germline CDR1 SEHNR, CDR2 FQNEAQ (reference sequence). The CDR3 extends over 15 amino acids. The CDR3 DNA is TGTGCCAGCAGCATCGGACGAGCGGGGCACAATGAGCAGTTCTTC. This encodes CASSIGRAGHNEQFF.

The chain combines TRBV28 with TRBJ2-7; TRBD1 matches at 7 bases. Germline V CDR1 and CDR2: MDHEN, SYDVKM. This CDR3 is built from 15 residues. With 6 bases clipped from V and 2 bases from J, the junction kept 10 bases outside the gene matches. The CDR3 DNA sequence: TGTGCCAGCAGCCCTCAAAGGACAGGCACCTACGAGCAGTACTTC. As protein: CASSPQRTGTYEQYF.

This clonotype was seen only a few times. CDR3 sequence (DNA): TGCGCCAGCAATTCGGAGGGGTCCTACGAGCAGTACTTC. This sequence encodes CASNSEGSYEQYF. The chain uses TRBV5-1 and TRBJ2-7, with D maybe TRBD2 (6 bases). The CDR3 is 13 residues long. Trimming removed 6 bases from V and 1 base from J, with 11 bases in between. Germline V gene lookup returns CDR1 SGHRS and CDR2 YFSETQ.

About this clonotype itself: At one end the junction does not follow the germline gene, possibly because of a read error. The chain couples TRBV19 to TRBJ2-5, with D possibly TRBD2 on 5 matching bases. CDR1 is LNHDA, CDR2 SQIVND, per germline (reference sequence). The CDR3 length is 15 residues. This chain's CDR3 is CAGSLNSVGQETQYF. The CDR3 coding sequence is TGTGCCGGTAGTCTAAATAGCGTTGGGCAAGAGACCCAGTACTTC.

This chain links TRBV28 with TRBJ2-2; D call uncertain. This CDR3 region has 16 residues. V lost 1 base and J 5 bases, leaving 14 bases between the germline ends. Germline-derived CDR1 and CDR2 are MDHEN and SYDVKM. CDR3 nucleotide sequence: TGTGCCAGCAGTTTATACCGACTGGATCCAACCGGGGAGCTGTTTTTT. Translated: CASSLYRLDPTGELFF.

This clonotype was observed a handful of times. The chain employs TRBV5-1 and TRBJ2-5; D unresolved. Trimming removed 1 base at V and 3 bases at J, with 7 bases between. The length of the CDR3 is 13 residues. From germline, CDR1 is SGHRS and CDR2 YFSETQ. CDR3 in amino acids: CASSLMGKETQYF. As DNA, the CDR3 is TGCGCCAGCAGCTTGATGGGGAAAGAGACCCAGTACTTC.

This chain uses TRBV20-1 with TRBJ1-5; D is unresolved. V lost 1 base, J lost 1 base, and 11 bases lay in between. The CDR3 extends over 15 amino acids. The V gene's germline CDR1 is DFQATT and CDR2 SNEGSKA (reference sequence). CDR3 in amino acids: CSARVPGGSNQPQHF. The CDR3, as DNA: TGCAGTGCTAGAGTCCCAGGTGGGAGCAATCAGCCCCAGCATTTT.

The rearrangement uses TRBV7-9 and TRBJ1-4, with 7 nucleotides matching TRBD1. The CDR3 contains 14 residues. V gave up 5 bases and J gave up 8 bases; unmatched junction bases: 8. The V gene's germline CDR1 is SEHNR and CDR2 FQNEAQ (reference sequence). The CDR3 DNA reads as TGTGCCAGCAGCCTGACAGGGTGGGACGAAAAACTGTTTTTT. Amino acid sequence: CASSLTGWDEKLFF.

This chain links TRBV7-2 with TRBJ2-5; D is unresolved. The germline V gene encodes CDR1 SGHTA and CDR2 FQGNSA. Trimming stripped 0 bases from V and 3 bases from J, with 8 bases between. CDR3 size: 14 residues. CDR3: CASSLAGKKETQYF. As DNA, the CDR3 is TGTGCCAGCAGCTTAGCAGGCAAGAAAGAGACCCAGTACTTC. The full variable domain, completed using reference TRBV7-2 and TRBJ2-5, is GAGVSQSPSNKVTEKGKDVELRCDPISGHTALYWYRQSLGQGLEFLIYFQGNSAPDKSGLPSDRFSAERTGGSVSTLTIQRTQQEDSAVYLCASSLAGKKETQYFGPGTRLLVL.

The J gene is TRBJ1-2, the V gene TRBV7-2; the match to TRBD1 covers 10 bases. Germline V CDR1 and CDR2: SGHTA, FQGNSA. This CDR3 comprises 14 residues. The junction had 6 bases not matched to a gene; V was cut back by 4 bases and J by 7 bases. CDR3 protein: CASSSTGGGCGYTF. Written as DNA, the CDR3 is TGTGCCAGCAGCTCGACAGGGGGCGGTTGTGGCTACACCTTC.

This clonotype appeared a few times. This sequence joins TRBV10-3 and TRBJ2-3; D perhaps matches TRBD2 (6 bases). This CDR3 is built from 14 residues. The germline V gene has CDR1 ENHRY and CDR2 SYGVKD. V lost 10 bases, J lost 1 base, and 15 bases lay in between. CDR3 nucleotide sequence: TGTGCCACAGTGGGGACTCCTGGCACAGATACGCAGTATTTT. This sequence encodes CATVGTPGTDTQYF.

This clonotype was seen a few times. This chain links TRBV20-1 with TRBJ2-5; D ambiguous. Looked up from germline, CDR1 is DFQATT and CDR2 is SNEGSKA (reference sequence). This CDR3 has 13 amino acids. Deletions cut 5 bases from V and 3 bases from J, with 13 bases between. CDR3 nucleotide sequence: TGCAGTGCTCCCAAGAGTGGAAAAGAGACCCAGTACTTC. It codes for CSAPKSGKETQYF.

This clonotype was counted between two and nine times. V usage is TRBV7-9 and J usage is TRBJ2-7, with a possible D match to TRBD2 (6 bases). The CDR3 spans 16 residues. V was clipped by 4 bases and J by 0 bases, with 16 bases between them. Germline V gene sequence: CDR1 SEHNR, CDR2 FQNEAQ (reference sequence). This CDR3 reads CASSSAGAGFSYEQYF. CDR3 sequence (DNA): TGTGCCAGCAGCTCAGCGGGTGCGGGCTTCTCCTACGAGCAGTACTTC. Together with reference TRBV7-9 and TRBJ2-7, the CDR3 gives the full variable domain: DTGVSQNPRHKITKRGQNVTFRCDPISEHNRLYWYRQTLGQGPEFLTYFQNEAQLEKSRLLSDRFSAERPKGSFSTLEIQRTEQGDSAMYLCASSSAGAGFSYEQYFGPGTRLTVT.

This clonotype was detected a few times. The rearrangement joins TRBV12-3 or TRBV12-4 to TRBJ2-3, with D uncertain. CDR3 size: 14 residues. Trimming took off 5 bases at V and 4 bases at J, with 13 bases between the two ends. CDR3 region: CASSAVYDPDTQYF. CDR3 DNA: TGTGCCAGCAGTGCCGTCTACGATCCAGATACGCAGTATTTT.

This clonotype has only one observation. The rearrangement joins TRBV4-1 to TRBJ1-2, with TRBD1 as a possible D gene (6 bases). The CDR3 is 13 residues long. Trimming took 5 bases from V and 4 from J, leaving 11 bases between them. Germline V gene sequence: CDR1 MGHRA, CDR2 YSYEKL. CDR3: CASSGLGGYGYTF. The CDR3 nucleotides read TGCGCCAGCAGCGGATTAGGGGGCTATGGCTACACCTTC.

This clonotype came up a few times. CDR3 region: CSASTGAGTDTQYF. CDR3 bases: TGCAGTGCTTCTACAGGGGCGGGCACAGATACGCAGTATTTT. The rearrangement joins TRBV20-1 to TRBJ2-3, with 7 bases matching TRBD1. The CDR3 covers 14 residues. V shed 5 bases and J 1 base; nucleotides not matched to a gene: 6. Germline V gene data show CDR1 as DFQATT and CDR2 as SNEGSKA (reference sequence).

With regard to this clonotype: The junction departs from the called germline gene at one end, perhaps through a read error. CDR3 nucleotides: TGTGCCAGCAGTGTATCCGGGGTTTACGAGCAGTACTTC. Its translation: CASSVSGVYEQYF. The V gene is TRBV27, the J gene TRBJ2-5; possibly TRBD2 for D (5 bases). The better agreement between TRBJ2-7 and the DNA end casts doubt on the J call. CDR1 MNHEY and CDR2 SMNVEV come from the germline V gene (reference sequence). The CDR3 extends over 13 amino acids.

This clonotype was picked up a small number of times. J is TRBJ1-2 and V is TRBV6-5; 11 bases agree with TRBD1. The CDR3 has 16 residues. Trimming removed 5 bases from V and 2 bases from J; junction bases left unmatched: 7. Germline lookup yields CDR1 MNHEY and CDR2 SVGAGI. CDR3 amino acids: CASSLIRTGGNYGYTF. In DNA, the CDR3 is TGTGCCAGCAGTCTTATCCGGACAGGGGGCAACTATGGCTACACCTTC.

The chain uses TRBV7-9 and TRBJ1-5; tentative D call: TRBD1 (5 bases). The V gene's germline CDR1 is SEHNR and CDR2 FQNEAQ (reference sequence). V gave up 1 base and J gave up 2 bases, with 9 bases separating them. The CDR3 loop spans 15 amino acids. CDR3 nucleotide sequence: TGTGCCAGCAGCTTAGGGGACGGGGGCAATCAGCCCCAGCATTTT. This encodes CASSLGDGGNQPQHF.

The rearrangement links TRBV6-6 to TRBJ2-1; 9 nucleotides match TRBD1. The trim removed 6 bases at V and 5 bases at J, leaving 8 bases unmatched. Germline CDR1 MNHNY, CDR2 SVGAGI (reference sequence). This CDR3 is 15 amino acids long. CDR3: CASSPGTGKNNEQFF. The CDR3 coding sequence is TGTGCCAGCAGCCCCGGGACAGGGAAGAACAATGAGCAGTTCTTC.

The gene calls are TRBV4-1 and TRBJ1-2, with a weak D call TRBD1 (5 bases). V was clipped by 0 bases and J by 8 bases, with 10 bases between them. Germline CDR1 reads MGHRA; CDR2 reads YSYEKL. The CDR3 length is 13 residues. CDR3 residues: CASSQEKGVGYTF. CDR3 sequence (DNA): TGCGCCAGCAGCCAAGAAAAAGGGGTCGGCTACACCTTC.